A single sample gave rise to the 31 T cell receptor beta chains below, sequenced in a study of cytomegalovirus exposure and HLA in healthy donors. PCR used 60 Vbeta primers and 13 Jbeta primers. Profiled with immunoSEQ multiplex PCR; TCRdb holds only in-frame clones, not every one. The repertoire consists of about 80,000 clones, with roughly two thirds occurring once and the leading ten covering 6.9%. Sequences were obtained from PBMCs. These receptors were taken from a woman aged 50 to 60 in good health and CMV-seropositive.

This sequence joins TRBV11-1 and TRBJ2-7; a weak D match, TRBD1 (6 bases). Trimming took off 1 base at V and 3 bases at J, with 10 bases between the two ends. The CDR3 runs 14 residues. Per the germline V gene, CDR1 is SGHAT and CDR2 is FQDESV (reference sequence). The CDR3 is CASSLEARGYEQYV. The CDR3 bases are TGTGCCAGCAGCTTAGAGGCCAGGGGCTACGAGCAGTACGTC.

The rearrangement uses TRBV7-9 and TRBJ1-2, with D possibly being TRBD1 (6 bases). Germline CDR1 and CDR2: SEHNR and FQNEAQ (reference sequence). The length of the CDR3 is 16 residues. The V end was cut by 5 bases, the J end by 8 bases, with 24 bases between. CDR3 in amino acids: CASSQDGQILYGGYTF. In DNA, the CDR3 is TGTGCCAGCAGCCAAGACGGACAGATCCTGTATGGGGGCTACACCTTC.

The chain carries TRBV4-1 and TRBJ1-4, with 8 bases matching TRBD1. Unmatched junction bases numbered 3, after V lost 1 base and J lost 5 bases. The CDR3 consists of 15 residues. CDR1 is MGHRA and CDR2 is YSYEKL in the germline V gene. CDR3 sequence reads: CASSQGQGRNEKLFF. DNA of the CDR3: TGCGCCAGCAGCCAAGGACAGGGGAGAAATGAAAAACTGTTTTTT.

This clone was detected once. The J gene is TRBJ2-3, the V gene TRBV28; no definite D call. Germline values: CDR1 MDHEN, CDR2 SYDVKM. The CDR3 spans 15 residues. Trimming stripped 3 bases from V and 0 bases from J, with 10 bases between. The DNA of the CDR3 is TGTGCCAGCAGTTTTAGCAGCCTTAGCACAGATACGCAGTATTTT. This sequence encodes CASSFSSLSTDTQYF.

This clone was counted only a few times. The rearrangement uses TRBV19 and TRBJ1-1; D may be TRBD1 (5 bases). Germline V lookup: CDR1 LNHDA, CDR2 SQIVND (reference sequence). The CDR3 has 13 residues. V was trimmed by 9 bases and J by 1 base, leaving 12 bases between them. Written as DNA, the CDR3 is TGTGCCAGCATCGACGGGGGGAACACTGAAGCTTTCTTT. The encoded protein is CASIDGGNTEAFF.

This chain links TRBV5-1 with TRBJ2-5; 7 bases agree with TRBD1. Per the germline V gene, CDR1 is SGHRS and CDR2 is YFSETQ. Trimming removed 6 bases from V and 0 bases from J; junction bases left unmatched: 8. The length of the CDR3 is 15 residues. The CDR3 protein is CASTPTGSYQETQYF. The CDR3, as DNA: TGCGCCAGCACCCCGACAGGGTCTTACCAAGAGACCCAGTACTTC.

The chain uses TRBV9 and TRBJ1-1; 8 nucleotides line up with TRBD1. Germline V gene sequence: CDR1 SGDLS, CDR2 YYNGEE. The J segment lost 5 bases and the V segment lost 4 bases, leaving 7 bases of the junction unmatched. This CDR3 comprises 14 residues. DNA of the CDR3: TGTGCCAGCAGCCCAGGACAGGGTCGGACTGAAGCTTTCTTT. It translates to CASSPGQGRTEAFF.

This chain uses TRBV7-9 with TRBJ1-4; no clear D. This CDR3 contains 15 residues. The germline V gene encodes CDR1 SEHNR and CDR2 FQNEAQ (reference sequence). V lost 5 bases to trimming and J lost 5 bases, with 15 bases between them. CDR3 in amino acids: CASSRSWERNEKLFF. Written as DNA, the CDR3 is TGTGCCAGCAGCCGTTCGTGGGAGAGGAATGAAAAACTGTTTTTT.

This clone was counted once. The rearrangement links TRBV7-9 to TRBJ2-7; 7 bases line up with TRBD1. CDR3 length: 16 amino acids. CDR1 is SEHNR and CDR2 is FQNEAQ in the germline V gene (reference sequence). Unmatched junction bases numbered 13, after V lost 5 bases and J lost 3 bases. In DNA form, the CDR3 reads TGTGCCAGCAGCAAAGACAGGGCCCCAGACTACTACGAGCAGTACGTC. The encoded protein is CASSKDRAPDYYEQYV.

CDR3 region: CASSFRGGPDTQYF. The CDR3 region has the DNA TGTGCCAGCAGTTTTCGCGGGGGCCCAGATACGCAGTATTTT. The J gene is TRBJ2-3, the V gene TRBV28; D possibly corresponds to TRBD2 (7 bases). The CDR3 contains 14 residues. V shed 3 bases and J shed 4 bases, with 11 bases lying between them. Per the germline V gene, CDR1 is MDHEN and CDR2 is SYDVKM.

The CDR3 loop is CASSVGLAGDGGELFF. CDR3 DNA sequence: TGTGCCAGCAGCGTAGGACTAGCGGGAGATGGGGGGGAGCTGTTTTTT. This rearrangement joins TRBV9 to TRBJ2-2; 12 bases are shared with TRBD2. This CDR3 region has 16 residues. Germline V gives CDR1 SGDLS, CDR2 YYNGEE. The ends lost 0 bases at V and 8 bases at J; junction bases unmatched: 5.

This clone was observed a few times. The J gene is TRBJ2-5, the V gene TRBV4-1; D is uncertain. Germline V gives CDR1 MGHRA, CDR2 YSYEKL. This CDR3 has 10 residues. V lost 8 bases and J 7 bases, leaving 8 bases between the germline ends. CDR3 DNA sequence: TGCGCCAGCCCTTGTCCGACCCAGTACTTC. It specifies CASPCPTQYF.

The genes are TRBV15 and TRBJ2-5; 12 bases map to TRBD2. This CDR3 region has 18 residues. With 5 bases clipped from V and 5 bases from J, the junction kept 15 bases outside the gene matches. Germline assignment: CDR1 LNHNV and CDR2 YYDKDF (reference sequence). CDR3 bases: TGTGCCACCAGCGCCCGTCGGCCCTCTAGCGGGAGGGCGGAGACCCAGTACTTC. It codes for CATSARRPSSGRAETQYF.

J is TRBJ1-3 and V is TRBV4-2; no definite D call. V gave up 4 bases and J gave up 2 bases, with 15 bases separating them. CDR1 LGHNA and CDR2 YNFKEQ come from the germline V gene. CDR3 length: 16 amino acids. CDR3 residues: CASSLARQATGNTIYF. CDR3 coding DNA: TGTGCCAGCAGCCTCGCAAGGCAGGCCACTGGAAACACCATATATTTT.

The V call is TRBV14, the J call TRBJ2-3; D is possibly TRBD2 (5 bases). CDR3 length equals 17 residues. Germline V gene sequence: CDR1 SGHDN, CDR2 FVKESK. The V end lost 7 bases, the J end lost 4 bases, and 24 bases lay between the germline ends. The CDR3 coding sequence is TGTGCCAGCAATAAATTCGAGAGCCAGGCGGGCGCAGATACGCAGTATTTT. Amino acid sequence: CASNKFESQAGADTQYF.

The V and J genes are TRBV4-2 and TRBJ1-6, with D tentatively TRBD1 (6 bases). The length of the CDR3 is 17 residues. The V gene lost 0 bases and the J gene lost 3 bases, with 12 bases spanning the gap. CDR1 is LGHNA, CDR2 YNFKEQ, per germline. The chain's CDR3 is CASSQDLSGVYNSPLHF. In DNA form, the CDR3 reads TGTGCCAGCAGCCAAGATCTTTCAGGGGTCTATAATTCACCCCTCCACTTT.

The rearrangement uses TRBV19 and TRBJ2-2, with D possibly TRBD2 on 6 matching bases. The germline gives CDR1 LNHDA, CDR2 SQIVND (reference sequence). Trimming removed 8 bases from V and 3 bases from J, with 16 bases in between. The CDR3 has 15 amino acids. CDR3 sequence reads: CASGPPGGDTGELFF. CDR3 nucleotides: TGTGCCAGTGGCCCCCCCGGAGGGGACACCGGGGAGCTGTTTTTT.

The chain combines TRBV9 with TRBJ1-2; perhaps TRBD1 as D (6 bases). The V end was cut by 3 bases, the J end by 0 bases, with 9 bases between. Germline CDR1 SGDLS, CDR2 YYNGEE. The CDR3 loop spans 14 amino acids. CDR3 amino acids: CASSAGTTNYGYTF. DNA of the CDR3: TGTGCCAGCAGCGCGGGGACAACTAACTATGGCTACACCTTC.

CDR3 amino acids: CASSYPGEGETQYF. The CDR3 DNA sequence: TGTGCCAGCAGTTATCCCGGGGAGGGAGAGACCCAGTACTTC. V gene TRBV27 combines with J gene TRBJ2-5; 7 positions match TRBD2. V lost 4 bases and J lost 4; bases outside the gene matches: 6. The CDR3 length is 14 residues. Germline V lookup: CDR1 MNHEY, CDR2 SMNVEV (reference sequence).

CDR3 nucleotides: TGTGCCAGCAGCGTAGATGCTGGAGCAACTAATGAAAAACTGTTTTTT. It yields the protein CASSVDAGATNEKLFF. The chain joins TRBV9 to TRBJ1-4; D remains ambiguous. The CDR3 spans 16 residues. Trimming removed 0 bases from V and 0 bases from J, with 9 bases in between. Germline loops: CDR1 SGDLS, CDR2 YYNGEE.

This clone was picked up a small number of times. The chain joins TRBV11-2 to TRBJ2-7; no reliable D call. CDR3 size: 13 residues. Germline lookup yields CDR1 SGHAT and CDR2 FQNNGV. Trimming took off 3 bases at V and 7 bases at J, with 13 bases between the two ends. The CDR3 bases are TGTGCCAGCAGCTTTATGGGCCAGGAAGAGCAGTACGTC. Amino acids: CASSFMGQEEQYV.

The chain recombines TRBV25-1 with TRBJ1-2, with D maybe TRBD1 (6 bases). Germline loops: CDR1 MGHDK, CDR2 SYGVNS. V lost 5 bases to trimming and J lost 7 bases, with 11 bases between them. The CDR3 extends over 12 amino acids. The CDR3 sequence: CASSQNRAGYTF. The CDR3 DNA reads TGTGCCAGCAGTCAAAACAGGGCTGGCTACACCTTC.

This clone was detected once. V gene TRBV6-6 combines with J gene TRBJ2-2, with no clear D. CDR3 size: 13 residues. Germline V lookup: CDR1 MNHNY, CDR2 SVGAGI (reference sequence). V dropped 6 bases and J dropped 1 base, with 6 bases sitting between them. CDR3 residues: CASSPQNTGELFF. The CDR3 nucleotides are TGTGCCAGCAGCCCACAGAACACCGGGGAGCTGTTTTTT.

With respect to this clone: At one boundary the junction diverges from the germline segment, which might be a read error. The rearrangement links TRBV6-1 to TRBJ2-3; 8 bases agree with TRBD2. The CDR3 totals 16 residues. Per the germline V gene, CDR1 is MNHNS and CDR2 is SASEGT. CDR3 sequence reads: CASNEAGRGEVDTQYF. The CDR3 region has the DNA TGTGCCAGCAATGAAGCCGGGCGGGGGGAGGTAGATACGCAGTATTTT.

This chain links TRBV19 with TRBJ2-6; the D gene is possibly TRBD1 (5 bases). The length of the CDR3 is 15 residues. The germline CDR1 and CDR2 sequences are LNHDA and SQIVND (reference sequence). V gave up 5 bases and J gave up 0 bases, with 8 bases separating them. CDR3 in amino acids: CASSFQGSGANVLTF. CDR3 DNA sequence: TGTGCCAGTAGTTTTCAGGGCTCTGGGGCCAACGTCCTGACTTTC.

V usage is TRBV9 and J usage is TRBJ2-1, with a weak D call TRBD2 (7 bases). Germline V gives CDR1 SGDLS, CDR2 YYNGEE. The CDR3 consists of 15 residues. Trimming cost V 0 bases and J 7 bases, with 14 bases left between them. The CDR3 reads CASSVGRGGSNEQFF. The CDR3 DNA sequence: TGTGCCAGCAGCGTAGGGAGGGGGGGGAGTAATGAGCAGTTCTTC.

In DNA form, the CDR3 reads TGTGCCAGCAGGTCAGGGAACTATGGCTACACCTTC. Translation: CASRSGNYGYTF. The chain employs TRBV5-6 and TRBJ1-2; possible D gene TRBD1, 5 bases. Per the germline V gene, CDR1 is SGHDT and CDR2 is YYEEEE. V was trimmed by 5 bases and J by 2 bases, leaving 7 bases between them. The CDR3 consists of 12 residues.

V usage is TRBV5-5 and J usage is TRBJ1-4; D ambiguous. The V end lost 1 base, the J end lost 4 bases, and 11 bases lay between the germline ends. Germline CDR1 SGHKS, CDR2 YYEKEE (reference sequence). The CDR3 is 15 residues long. Here the CDR3 reads CASSLKILSNEKLFF. The CDR3 DNA reads TGTGCCAGCAGCTTGAAGATCTTGAGTAATGAAAAACTGTTTTTT.

V gene TRBV7-2 combines with J gene TRBJ1-1; a weak D match, TRBD1 (6 bases). This CDR3 region has 16 residues. V lost 5 bases, J lost 1 base, and 17 bases lay in between. CDR1 is SGHTA, CDR2 FQGNSA, per germline. The CDR3 loop is CASSTTWDTKNTEAFF. In DNA form, the CDR3 reads TGTGCCAGCAGCACTACCTGGGACACTAAGAACACTGAAGCTTTCTTT.

The CDR3 DNA sequence: TGCGCCAGCAGTCCTGACAGGGGCTATGGCTACACCTTC. Encoded protein: CASSPDRGYGYTF. J is TRBJ1-2 and V is TRBV10-1, with 8 bases fitting TRBD1. The CDR3 is 13 residues long. Trimming at V came to 5 bases and at J to 4 bases, leaving 3 bases not matched to a gene. Germline CDR1 is WNHNN and CDR2 is SYGVQD (reference sequence).

The chain is built from TRBV11-3 and TRBJ2-1; 9 bases are shared with TRBD1. Germline CDR1 is SGHNT and CDR2 is YENEEA. Unmatched junction bases numbered 5, after V lost 0 bases and J lost 5 bases. There are 16 residues in the CDR3. CDR3 in amino acids: CASSLDTGGIDNEQFF. CDR3 coding DNA: TGTGCCAGCAGCTTAGACACAGGGGGCATAGACAATGAGCAGTTCTTC.